This TCR beta chain was observed in a study of blood T cell repertoires in COVID-19 (dated by TCRdb to between 2020 and 2021). About the study as a whole: The collaborator samples originated in the United States, Italy and Spain and spanned the acute and convalescent phases of COVID-19. The prospective study material was composed of cDNA or gDNA derived from T cells, B-cell-depleted T cells, or PBMCs. Where HLA class I and class II types were available, the types were taken from metadata supplied by the sample provider, not from assay-based typing. Samples were obtained from the ongoing ImmuneRACE study (first 160 participants) and from 950 to 1,500 subjects provided by 6 global collaborators. The sample metadata nearly always contained a de-identified subject ID, COVID-19 status, age in years and sex. The repertoires were released in a freely available public database intended as a resource for research on the immune response to SARS-CoV-2. The dataset comprised deeply sampled blood TCRbeta repertoires from subjects exposed to, actively infected with, or recovered from COVID-19. Broad study findings and their caveats: Clinical and demographic metadata were provided uncurated, with the amount varying by source and participant.

TCRbeta CDR3 regions were amplified from genomic DNA using the immunoSEQ Assay, a bias-controlled multiplex PCR. Processing in the source paper ran as follows. The number of nucleated cells in each sample was estimated by amplification of reference gene primers within the assay. Sequence reads were collapsed and filtered to measure the absolute abundance of every unique TCRbeta CDR3 rearrangement. For each sample, productive Simpson clonality was calculated as the square root of Simpson's diversity index over productive rearrangements. TCRdb retrieved this table from immuneACCESS and kept in-frame rearrangements only. Not all clones are present; in checked studies, unresolved V genes account for under half, and no reason is known for the remainder. V, J and clone size are taken as reported in that table, and D and trimming were inferred from the DNA itself. This sample has 95,000 to 150,000 clones in its table, and under 85% of those were observed once. The ten largest clones add up to approximately 12% of the sample.

The collaborating institutions used their own protocols to collect whole blood in K2EDTA tubes. Collaborator samples were shipped for TCRbeta analysis as frozen whole blood, isolated PBMCs, or DNA extracted from either sample type. Germline trimming: 3 bases from V, 5 bases from J; junction bases outside gene matches: 14. The CDR3 measures 18 amino acids from cysteine to phenylalanine. Only CDR3 DNA remains: 54 bases, in frame from the first base. The germline V gene supplies CDR1 MGHRA and CDR2 YSYEKL. Remarks on this clone: Its antigen target is currently unknown. Base qualities are not recorded, but no much larger clone differs from it by a single base.

The chain is assembled from TRBV4-1 and TRBJ2-5, with 11 bases aligning to TRBD2. Sequencing used peripheral blood. This clonotype was sampled from a man between 60 and 75 years old with acute or convalescent COVID-19. The CDR3 protein is CASSQGVRTSGRGETQYF. The DNA is as follows: TGCGCCAGCAGCCAGGGGGTCAGGACTAGCGGGCGGGGCGAGACCCAGTACTTC.